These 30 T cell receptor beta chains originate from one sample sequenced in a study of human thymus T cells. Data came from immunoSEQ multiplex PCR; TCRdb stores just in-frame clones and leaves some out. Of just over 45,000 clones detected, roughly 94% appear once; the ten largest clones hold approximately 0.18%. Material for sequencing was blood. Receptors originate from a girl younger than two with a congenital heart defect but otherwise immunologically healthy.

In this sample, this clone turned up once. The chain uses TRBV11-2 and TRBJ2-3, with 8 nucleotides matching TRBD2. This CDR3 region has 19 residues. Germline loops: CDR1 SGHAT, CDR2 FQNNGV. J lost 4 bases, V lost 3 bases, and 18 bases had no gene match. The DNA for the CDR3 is TGTGCCAGCAGCTTCCCTTTCCGGGGGCAGACTAGCGAGCCAGATACGCAGTATTTT. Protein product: CASSFPFRGQTSEPDTQYF.

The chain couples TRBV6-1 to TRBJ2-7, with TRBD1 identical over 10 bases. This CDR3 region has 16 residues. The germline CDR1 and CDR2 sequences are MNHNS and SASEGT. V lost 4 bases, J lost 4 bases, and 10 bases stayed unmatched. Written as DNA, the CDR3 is TGTGCCAGCAGTGGACCCGGGACAGGGGTTGTATACGAGCAGTACTTC. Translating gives CASSGPGTGVVYEQYF.

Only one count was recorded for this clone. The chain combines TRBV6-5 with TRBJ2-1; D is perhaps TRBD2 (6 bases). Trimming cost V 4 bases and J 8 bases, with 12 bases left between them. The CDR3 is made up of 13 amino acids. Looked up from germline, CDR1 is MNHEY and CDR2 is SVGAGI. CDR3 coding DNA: TGTGCCAGCAGTTTAAGACGGGACTATGAGCAGTTCTTC. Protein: CASSLRRDYEQFF.

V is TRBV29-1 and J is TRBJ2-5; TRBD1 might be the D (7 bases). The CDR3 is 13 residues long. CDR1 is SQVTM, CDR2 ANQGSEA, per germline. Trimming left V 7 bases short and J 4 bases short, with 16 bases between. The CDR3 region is CSATNRGGETQYF. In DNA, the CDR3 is TGCAGCGCCACCAACAGGGGAGGAGAGACCCAGTACTTC. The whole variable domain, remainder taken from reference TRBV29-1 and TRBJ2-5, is SAVISQKPSRDICQRGTSLTIQCQVDSQVTMMFWYRQQPGQSLTLIATANQGSEATYESGFVIDKFPISRPNLTFSTLTVSNMSPEDSSIYLCSATNRGGETQYFGPGTRLLVL.

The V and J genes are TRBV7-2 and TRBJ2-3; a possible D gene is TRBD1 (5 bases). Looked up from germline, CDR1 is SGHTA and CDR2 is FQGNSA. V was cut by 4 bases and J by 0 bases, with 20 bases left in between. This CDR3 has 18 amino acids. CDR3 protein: CASSSPGQLPSSTDTQYF. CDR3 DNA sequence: TGTGCCAGCAGCTCCCCTGGACAACTTCCCTCTAGCACAGATACGCAGTATTTT. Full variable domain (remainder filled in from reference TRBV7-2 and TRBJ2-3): GAGVSQSPSNKVTEKGKDVELRCDPISGHTALYWYRQSLGQGLEFLIYFQGNSAPDKSGLPSDRFSAERTGGSVSTLTIQRTQQEDSAVYLCASSSPGQLPSSTDTQYFGPGTRLTVL.

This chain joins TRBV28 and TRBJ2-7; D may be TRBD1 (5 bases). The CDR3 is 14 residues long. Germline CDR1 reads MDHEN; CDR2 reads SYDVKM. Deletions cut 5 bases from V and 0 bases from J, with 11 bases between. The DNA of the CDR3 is TGTGCCAGCAGTCCTAGGGGTAGCTCCTACGAGCAGTACTTC. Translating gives CASSPRGSSYEQYF.

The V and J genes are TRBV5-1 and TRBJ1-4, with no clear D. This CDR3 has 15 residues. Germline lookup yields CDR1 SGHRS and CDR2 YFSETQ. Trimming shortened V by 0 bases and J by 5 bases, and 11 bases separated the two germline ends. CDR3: CASSLGSNWNEKLFF. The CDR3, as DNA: TGCGCCAGCAGCTTGGGGTCGAATTGGAATGAAAAACTGTTTTTT.

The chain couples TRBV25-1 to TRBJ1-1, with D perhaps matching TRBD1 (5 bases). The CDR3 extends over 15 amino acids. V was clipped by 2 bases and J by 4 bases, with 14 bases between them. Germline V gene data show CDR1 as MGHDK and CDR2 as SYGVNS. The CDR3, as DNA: TGTGCCAGCAGTGAAGGGGACCGGACTTTCACTGAAGCTTTCTTT. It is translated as CASSEGDRTFTEAFF. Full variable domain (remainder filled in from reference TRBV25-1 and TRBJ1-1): EADIYQTPRYLVIGTGKKITLECSQTMGHDKMYWYQQDPGMELHLIHYSYGVNSTEKGDLSSESTVSRIRTEHFPLTLESARPSHTSQYLCASSEGDRTFTEAFFGQGTRLTVV.

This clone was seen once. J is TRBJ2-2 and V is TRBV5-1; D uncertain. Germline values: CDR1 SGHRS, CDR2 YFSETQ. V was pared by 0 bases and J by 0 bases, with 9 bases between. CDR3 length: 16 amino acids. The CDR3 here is CASSLEIGPNTGELFF. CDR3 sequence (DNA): TGCGCCAGCAGCTTGGAAATCGGCCCGAACACCGGGGAGCTGTTTTTT.

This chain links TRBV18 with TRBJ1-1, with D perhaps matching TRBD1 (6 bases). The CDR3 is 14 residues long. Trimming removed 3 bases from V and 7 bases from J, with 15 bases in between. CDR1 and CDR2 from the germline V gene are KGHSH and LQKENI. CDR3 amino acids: CASSPRRADSEAFF. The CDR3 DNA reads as TGTGCCAGCTCACCTCGGAGGGCGGACAGTGAAGCTTTCTTT.

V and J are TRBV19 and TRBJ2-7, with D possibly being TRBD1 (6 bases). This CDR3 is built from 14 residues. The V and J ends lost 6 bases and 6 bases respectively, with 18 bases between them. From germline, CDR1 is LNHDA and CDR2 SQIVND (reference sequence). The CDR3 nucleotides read TGTGCCAGTAGCTCCGGTGGCAGGGGATCCGAGCAGTACTTC. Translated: CASSSGGRGSEQYF.

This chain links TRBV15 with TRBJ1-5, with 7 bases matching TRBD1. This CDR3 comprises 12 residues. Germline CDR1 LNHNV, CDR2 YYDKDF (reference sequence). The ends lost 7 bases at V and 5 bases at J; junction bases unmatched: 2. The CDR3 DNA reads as TGTGCCACCAAAGACAGGGATCAGCCCCAGCATTTT. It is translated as CATKDRDQPQHF.

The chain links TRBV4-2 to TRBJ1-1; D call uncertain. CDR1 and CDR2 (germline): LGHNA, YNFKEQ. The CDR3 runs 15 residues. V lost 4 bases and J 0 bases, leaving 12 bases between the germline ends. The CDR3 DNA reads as TGTGCCAGCAGCCGAGCGGGATTCATGAACACTGAAGCTTTCTTT. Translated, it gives CASSRAGFMNTEAFF.

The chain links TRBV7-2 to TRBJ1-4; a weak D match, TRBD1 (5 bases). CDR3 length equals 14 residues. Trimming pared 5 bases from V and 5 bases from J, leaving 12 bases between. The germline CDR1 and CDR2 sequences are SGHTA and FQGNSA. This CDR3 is CASSIVGLNEKLFF. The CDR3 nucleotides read TGTGCCAGCAGCATAGTGGGACTCAATGAAAAACTGTTTTTT.

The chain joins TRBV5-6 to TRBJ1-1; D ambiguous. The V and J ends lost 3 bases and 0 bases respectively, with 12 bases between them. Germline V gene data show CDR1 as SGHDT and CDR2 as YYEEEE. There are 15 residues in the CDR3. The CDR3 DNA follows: TGTGCCAGCAGCTCGACCACCACACTGAACACTGAAGCTTTCTTT. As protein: CASSSTTTLNTEAFF.

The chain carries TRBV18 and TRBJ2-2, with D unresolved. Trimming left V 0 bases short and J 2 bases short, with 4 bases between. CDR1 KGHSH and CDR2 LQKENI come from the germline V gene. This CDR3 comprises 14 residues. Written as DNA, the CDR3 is TGTGCCAGCTCACCACCGCACAACACCGGGGAGCTGTTTTTT. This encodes CASSPPHNTGELFF.

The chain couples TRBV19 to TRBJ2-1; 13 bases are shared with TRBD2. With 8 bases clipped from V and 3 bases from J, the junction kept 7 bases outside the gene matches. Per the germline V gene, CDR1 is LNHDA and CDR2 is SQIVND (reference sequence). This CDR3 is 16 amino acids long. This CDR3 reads CASSGTSGEYYNEQFF. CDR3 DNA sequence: TGTGCCAGTTCAGGGACTAGCGGGGAATACTACAATGAGCAGTTCTTC.

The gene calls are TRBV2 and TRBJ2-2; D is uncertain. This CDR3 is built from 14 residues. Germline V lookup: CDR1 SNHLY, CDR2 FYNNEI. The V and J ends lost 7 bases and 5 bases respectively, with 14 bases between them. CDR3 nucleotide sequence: TGTGCCAGCAATCTTATCCTTTCAACCGGGGAGCTGTTTTTT. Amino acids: CASNLILSTGELFF.

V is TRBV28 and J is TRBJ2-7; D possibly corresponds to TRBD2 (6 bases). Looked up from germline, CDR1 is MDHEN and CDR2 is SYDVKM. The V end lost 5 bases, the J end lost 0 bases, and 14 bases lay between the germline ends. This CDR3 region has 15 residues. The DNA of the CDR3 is TGTGCCAGCAGTCACTCCGGGACTTCCTCCTACGAGCAGTACTTC. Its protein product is CASSHSGTSSYEQYF.

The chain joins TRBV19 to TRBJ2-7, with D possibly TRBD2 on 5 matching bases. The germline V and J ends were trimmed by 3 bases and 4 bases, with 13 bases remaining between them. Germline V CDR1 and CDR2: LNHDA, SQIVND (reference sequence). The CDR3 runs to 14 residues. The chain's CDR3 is CASSILADQYEQYF. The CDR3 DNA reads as TGTGCCAGTAGTATCCTAGCCGACCAGTACGAGCAGTACTTC. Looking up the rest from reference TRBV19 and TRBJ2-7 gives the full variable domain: DGGITQSPKYLFRKEGQNVTLSCEQNLNHDAMYWYRQDPGQGLRLIYYSQIVNDFQKGDIAEGYSVSREKKESFPLTVTSAQKNPTAFYLCASSILADQYEQYFGPGTRLTVT.

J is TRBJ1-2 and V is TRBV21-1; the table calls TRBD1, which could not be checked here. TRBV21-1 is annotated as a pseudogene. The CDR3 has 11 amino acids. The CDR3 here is CASSKGGGYTF. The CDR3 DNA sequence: TGTGCCAGCAGCAAAGGGGGCGGCTACACCTTC.

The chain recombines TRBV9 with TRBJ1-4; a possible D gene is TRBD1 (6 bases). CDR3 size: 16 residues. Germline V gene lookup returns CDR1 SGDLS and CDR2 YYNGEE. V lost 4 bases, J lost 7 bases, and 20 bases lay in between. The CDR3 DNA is TGTGCCAGCAGCCCTCGTCCTACAGGGATTAGTGAAAAACTGTTTTTT. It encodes CASSPRPTGISEKLFF.

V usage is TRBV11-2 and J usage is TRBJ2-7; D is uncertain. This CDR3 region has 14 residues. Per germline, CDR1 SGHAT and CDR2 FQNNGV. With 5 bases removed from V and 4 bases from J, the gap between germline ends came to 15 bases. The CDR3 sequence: CASSHPNTVYEQYF. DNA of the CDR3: TGTGCCAGCAGCCACCCTAATACAGTTTACGAGCAGTACTTC.

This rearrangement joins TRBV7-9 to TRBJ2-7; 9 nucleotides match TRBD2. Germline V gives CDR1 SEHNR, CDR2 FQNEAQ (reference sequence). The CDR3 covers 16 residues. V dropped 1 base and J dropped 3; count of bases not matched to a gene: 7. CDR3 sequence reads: CASSLGAGGFLYEQYF. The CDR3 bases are TGTGCCAGCAGCTTAGGGGCGGGAGGGTTCCTCTACGAGCAGTACTTC.

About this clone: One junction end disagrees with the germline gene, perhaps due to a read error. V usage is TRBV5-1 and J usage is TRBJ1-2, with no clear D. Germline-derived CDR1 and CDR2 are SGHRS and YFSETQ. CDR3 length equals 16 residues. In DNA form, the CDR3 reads TGCGCGAGCAGTCCTGGATCCGGGGTTACAAACTATGGCTACACCTTC. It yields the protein CASSPGSGVTNYGYTF.

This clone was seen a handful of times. The DNA of the CDR3 is TGTGCCAGCAGCCCAACGGGGAGGAACACTGAAGCTTTCTTT. Protein: CASSPTGRNTEAFF. The chain carries TRBV7-9 and TRBJ1-1; no clear D gene. Germline CDR1 and CDR2: SEHNR and FQNEAQ (reference sequence). V was shortened by 5 bases and J by 1 base, with 11 bases between the two germline ends. The CDR3 runs 14 residues.

This CDR3 is CASSFFSLNYNEQFF. The CDR3, as DNA: TGTGCCAGCAGTTTTTTCAGCCTAAATTACAATGAGCAGTTCTTC. V usage is TRBV28 and J usage is TRBJ2-1; D remains unclear. The V gene's germline CDR1 is MDHEN and CDR2 SYDVKM. Trimming stripped 3 bases from V and 4 bases from J, with 13 bases between. This CDR3 has 15 amino acids.

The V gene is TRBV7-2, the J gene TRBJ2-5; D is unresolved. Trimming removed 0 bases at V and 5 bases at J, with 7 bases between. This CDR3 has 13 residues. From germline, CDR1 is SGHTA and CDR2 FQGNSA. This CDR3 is CASSLAASETQYF. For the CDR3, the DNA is TGTGCCAGCAGCTTAGCAGCGAGTGAGACCCAGTACTTC.

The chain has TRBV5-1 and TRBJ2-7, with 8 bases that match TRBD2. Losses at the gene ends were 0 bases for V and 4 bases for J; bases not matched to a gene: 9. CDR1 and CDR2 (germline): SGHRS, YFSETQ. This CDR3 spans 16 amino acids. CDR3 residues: CASSLASSGSPYEQYF. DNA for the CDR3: TGCGCCAGCAGCTTGGCCTCAAGCGGGAGCCCTTACGAGCAGTACTTC.

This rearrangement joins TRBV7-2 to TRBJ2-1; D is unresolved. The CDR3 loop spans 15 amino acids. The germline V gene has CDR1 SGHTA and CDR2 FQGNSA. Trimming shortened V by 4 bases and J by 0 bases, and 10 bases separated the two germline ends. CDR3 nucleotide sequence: TGTGCCAGCAGCTCACAGACATACTCCTACAATGAGCAGTTCTTC. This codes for CASSSQTYSYNEQFF.